The clone carrying this TCR beta chain was detected only once. These data belong to a study of blood T cell repertoires in COVID-19. In the original analysis: Using reference gene primer amplification, nucleated cell counts were estimated. Profiled with immunoSEQ multiplex PCR; TCRdb holds only in-frame clones, not every one. The DNA gave D and trimming, while V, J and clone size come from that table. Here the sample spans more than 300,000 clones, roughly 90% being singletons. V was clipped by 5 bases and J by 7 bases; unmatched bases: 13. CDR3 size: 15 residues. In germline, CDR1 is MNHEY, CDR2 SMNVEV (reference sequence). Patients in Seattle were enrolled during active infection, then followed longitudinally.

What was sequenced was peripheral blood. The origin of this receptor is a woman in her 70s with COVID-19, enrolled during active disease. The V and J genes are TRBV27 and TRBJ1-2, with 7 bases identical to TRBD1. The CDR3 is CASSPQTGKLGGYTF. CDR3 DNA: TGTGCCAGCAGTCCTCAGACAGGGAAGCTTGGTGGCTACACCTTC.